Below, one TCR beta chain is given with its context. This clone was detected only once. No cognate antigen has been identified for it. The sample holds no much larger clone one base away, and base qualities are not on file. The data derive from a study of hypomethylating agent response in myelodysplastic syndrome (dated by TCRdb to 2020 to 2023). In terms of the full investigation: Patients were treated with the hypomethylating agents azacitidine (most of the 11) or decitabine (3 of 11). Among the myelodysplastic syndrome patients in the cohort, nine or ten were male and 2 were female. Patients had a mean age of about 78 +/- 6.2 years, and a diploid cytogenetic profile was the most common. TET2 mutation was identified most frequently, being present in 5 of 11 patients. Roughly 5 patients did not respond, whereas six or seven responded with either complete response or hematologic improvement. Response was defined as complete response or hematologic improvement, and patients meeting neither criterion were classed as non-responders. Overall study results and their limits: After treatment with a hypomethylating agent, no significant changes in richness, rarefaction diversity or clonality were seen, whether all patients were considered together or each response group separately. Because the healthy control donors and the MDS patients were not matched by age, the comparison between MDS and healthy samples could have been affected. Whether the shared GLIPH2 clusters possibly recognize novel MDS antigens was not confirmed and still needs to be tested experimentally. Responders more often showed novel clonotypes emerging, while non-responders displayed more contracted clonotypes after treatment. Only roughly 11 patients were analyzed, so the cohort was small.

Bulk bone marrow was analyzed without sorting T-cell subsets. Bone marrow from around 11 myelodysplastic syndrome patients, collected before and after hypomethylating agent therapy, underwent immunosequencing of the TCR beta CDR3 regions. To track the repertoire longitudinally, every patient provided one baseline bone marrow along with two to three bone marrows taken at different post-treatment timepoints. Genomic DNA was extracted from whole bone marrow, and quality was checked by TapeStation, NanoDrop OneC and PicoGreen assays. The CDR3 numbers 12 residues from cysteine through phenylalanine. Just the 36-base CDR3 DNA is kept, in frame starting at base 1. V loses 6 bases of germline sequence and J loses 5 bases, and the interval between the two ends is 8 bases. Via the germline V gene, CDR1 is MDHEN and CDR2 SYDVKM. The receptor library was made with the immunoSEQ multiplex PCR assay. Each sample was run at survey resolution as two replicates of approximately 200 ng apiece, for a total of approximately 400 ng of DNA. The hsTCRB kit detected rearranged TCRB sequences in genomic DNA using multiplex PCR primers targeting V and J genes. In the first PCR, the CDR3 region was amplified for approximately 31 cycles with the QIAGEN Multiplex PCR Kit. An 8-cycle second PCR added sample barcodes and Illumina adapters to each replicate. A QuantStudio 6 together with the KAPA library quantification kit was used to quantify the pooled libraries. Approximately 16 pM of pooled libraries was sequenced on an Illumina MiSeq using 156-cycle single-end reads and a 15-cycle index read. As for the original processing: Of about 170,000 unique clonotypes, roughly 1.8% were flagged by VDJdb annotation as previously reported viral-epitope-specific clonotypes. The immunoSEQ Data Assistant and immunoSEQ Analyzer converted raw reads into normalized, annotated TCRB repertoires. Clonotype analysis used the immunarch R package version 0.6.5 and BioAnalyzer. Before richness was estimated, every repertoire was downsampled to the clone count of the smallest repertoire. Fisher's exact tests classified clonotypes as expanded, contracted or novel, with novel meaning zero frequency before treatment. GLIPH2 clustered significantly changed CDR3 beta sequences using simulation_depth=1000 and kmer_min_depth=3, excluding CDR3s shorter than five residues. Held by TCRdb, this immuneACCESS table contains in-frame sequences only and omits some clones. Under half of the omission traces to an unresolved V gene where checked; the cause of the rest is unknown. Clone size and the V and J calls come from that table; the DNA yielded D and trimming. This sample holds about 4,900 clones; approximately 80% were observed only once. The leading ten clones occupy approximately 14% of the sample.

The specimen comprised bone marrow, sampled before or after starting hypomethylating agent treatment for myelodysplastic syndrome (not recorded which). The receptor was isolated from a human donor with myelodysplastic syndrome. Recombination linked TRBV28 to TRBJ2-1; the D gene identity is not certain. This receptor has the CDR3 CASSLQHNEQFF. Read as DNA, the sequence is TGTGCCAGCAGCCTACAACACAATGAGCAGTTCTTC.